The T cell receptor (beta chain) described here comes from a study of shared clonotypes between healthy human individuals. This clone came up once. V lost 1 base and J 2 bases, leaving 12 bases between the germline ends. Germline values: CDR1 SGHVS, CDR2 FQNEAQ. The CDR3 totals 15 residues. Naive CD8 cells lacked CD45RO and underwent positive selection for CCR7, leaving out terminally differentiated effector memory CD45RA+ cells. Assay runs were performed at deep level. TCRdb keeps only in-frame clones here, not all; method: immunoSEQ multiplex PCR. The table lists 2 million to 2.5 million clones, about 94% of them singletons.

The chain couples TRBV7-8 to TRBJ2-7; TRBD2 might be the D (5 bases). The TCR comes from a man aged 18 to 30 in good health. The sample taken for sequencing was naive CD8+ T cells sorted from blood. DNA of the CDR3: TGTGCCAGCAGCTTAGGGGCGGGTGCTGCCTACGAGCAGTACTTC. The encoded protein is CASSLGAGAAYEQYF.